These 29 T cell receptor beta chains were sequenced from one sample in a study of cytotoxic CD8 clonotypes in ibrutinib-treated CLL. The repertoire was sequenced with immunoSEQ multiplex PCR; TCRdb's copy has only in-frame clones and lacks some. Of approximately 280,000 clones listed, around 77% are singletons. This specimen was PBMCs, taken at disease progression, from a patient treated with ibrutinib. Receptor source: a human donor with chronic lymphocytic leukemia.

The chain carries TRBV7-9 and TRBJ2-2; D might be TRBD2 (5 bases). The CDR3 is 16 residues long. V shed 5 bases and J shed 0 bases, with 13 bases lying between them. Germline lookup yields CDR1 SEHNR and CDR2 FQNEAQ (reference sequence). The CDR3 nucleotides are TGTGCCAGCAGCCCGGATGGGAGATCGAACACCGGGGAGCTGTTTTTT. It codes for CASSPDGRSNTGELFF.

The chain carries TRBV9 and TRBJ1-2; no clear D. Per germline, CDR1 SGDLS and CDR2 YYNGEE. The CDR3 runs to 11 residues. Trimming left V 6 bases short and J 6 bases short, with 9 bases between. The CDR3 spells CASKRTDGYTF. DNA of the CDR3: TGTGCCAGCAAAAGGACCGATGGCTACACCTTC.

The rearrangement links TRBV6-6 to TRBJ1-2; 7 nucleotides line up with TRBD1. Unmatched junction bases numbered 6, after V lost 6 bases and J lost 2 bases. Germline CDR1 reads MNHNY; CDR2 reads SVGAGI (reference sequence). The CDR3 is 14 residues long. For the CDR3, the DNA is TGTGCCAGCAGCCCAGGGGGAGAGAACTATGGCTACACCTTC. Protein: CASSPGGENYGYTF.

This chain links TRBV2 with TRBJ2-1; 8 bases map to TRBD1. Trimming removed 5 bases from V and 12 bases from J; junction bases left unmatched: 9. Per germline, CDR1 SNHLY and CDR2 FYNNEI. This CDR3 is built from 13 residues. CDR3 amino acids: CASSPDSDRGQFF. CDR3 coding DNA: TGTGCCAGCAGTCCCGATTCTGACAGGGGGCAGTTCTTC.

This sequence joins TRBV7-9 and TRBJ1-2, with unresolved D. Germline loops: CDR1 SEHNR, CDR2 FQNEAQ (reference sequence). There are 12 residues in the CDR3. V lost 1 base and J lost 8, with 8 bases in between. The CDR3 DNA is TGTGCCAGCAGCTTAGACGGTACAGGCTACACCTTC. Translated, it gives CASSLDGTGYTF.

The chain joins TRBV6-5 to TRBJ2-2, with a possible D match to TRBD2 (6 bases). Germline V gene lookup returns CDR1 MNHEY and CDR2 SVGAGI. V gave up 3 bases and J gave up 1 base, with 6 bases separating them. This CDR3 comprises 14 residues. CDR3 protein: CASSYSGNTGELFF. CDR3 bases: TGTGCCAGCAGTTATAGCGGGAACACCGGGGAGCTGTTTTTT.

The V and J genes are TRBV6-1 and TRBJ2-1; the match to TRBD2 covers 8 bases. V dropped 7 bases and J dropped 3; count of bases not matched to a gene: 5. In germline, CDR1 is MNHNS, CDR2 SASEGT. The CDR3 loop spans 14 amino acids. This chain's CDR3 is CASKSGGYYNEQFF. The CDR3 region has the DNA TGTGCCAGCAAAAGCGGGGGCTACTACAATGAGCAGTTCTTC.

The chain uses TRBV2 and TRBJ2-1, with D unresolved. The V gene lost 4 bases and the J gene lost 7 bases, with 8 bases spanning the gap. Germline V gives CDR1 SNHLY, CDR2 FYNNEI. The CDR3 totals 12 residues. The CDR3 here is CASSAWLNEQFF. The CDR3 nucleotides read TGTGCCAGCAGTGCATGGTTGAATGAGCAGTTCTTC.

This chain uses TRBV6-1 with TRBJ2-5; 9 bases are a match to TRBD2. Losses at the gene ends were 6 bases for V and 5 bases for J; bases not matched to a gene: 10. This CDR3 is built from 15 residues. Germline V gene lookup returns CDR1 MNHNS and CDR2 SASEGT. CDR3 loop: CASRTGAGGQETQYF. CDR3 sequence (DNA): TGTGCCAGCAGGACCGGTGCGGGGGGGCAGGAGACCCAGTACTTC.

The CDR3 is CASSLRGGQDTQYF. The CDR3 DNA reads TGCGCCAGCAGCTTGCGGGGGGGCCAGGATACGCAGTATTTT. The chain carries TRBV5-1 and TRBJ2-3, with TRBD2 matching over 8 bases. The CDR3 spans 14 residues. Germline values: CDR1 SGHRS, CDR2 YFSETQ. V dropped 1 base and J dropped 6; count of bases not matched to a gene: 4. The complete variable domain, with remaining parts taken from reference TRBV5-1 and TRBJ2-3, reads KAGVTQTPRYLIKTRGQQVTLSCSPISGHRSVSWYQQTPGQGLQFLFEYFSETQRNKGNFPGRFSGRQFSNSRSEMNVSTLELGDSALYLCASSLRGGQDTQYFGPGTRLTVL.

This clone has just a few counts. The genes are TRBV18 and TRBJ1-6; no firm D call. The CDR3 has 14 amino acids. The germline V gene has CDR1 KGHSH and CDR2 LQKENI. Deletions cut 5 bases from V and 5 bases from J, with 10 bases between. CDR3 residues: CASSWAGNNSPLHF. DNA of the CDR3: TGTGCCAGCTCATGGGCGGGAAATAATTCACCCCTCCACTTT.

This rearrangement joins TRBV9 to TRBJ2-3; D is perhaps TRBD2 (5 bases). Germline CDR1 and CDR2: SGDLS and YYNGEE. The CDR3 sequence is 13 residues long. Trimming stripped 0 bases from V and 5 bases from J, with 7 bases between. The CDR3 reads CASSVERGDTQYF. For the CDR3, the DNA is TGTGCCAGCAGCGTAGAACGGGGAGATACGCAGTATTTT.

The V call is TRBV7-9, the J call TRBJ2-1; no clear D gene. Trimming took 3 bases from V and 7 from J, leaving 10 bases between them. Germline assignment: CDR1 SEHNR and CDR2 FQNEAQ (reference sequence). This CDR3 contains 13 residues. CDR3 residues: CASSFFGANEQFF. The CDR3 nucleotides read TGTGCCAGCAGCTTCTTCGGAGCTAATGAGCAGTTCTTC.

This clone appeared a few times. V is TRBV27 and J is TRBJ1-1, with D perhaps matching TRBD1 (6 bases). V gave up 4 bases and J gave up 4 bases, with 16 bases separating them. The CDR3 spans 15 residues. The germline V gene has CDR1 MNHEY and CDR2 SMNVEV (reference sequence). The CDR3 spells CASSSLQGFVTEAFF. Here the CDR3 DNA reads TGTGCCAGCAGTTCGCTACAGGGTTTTGTCACTGAAGCTTTCTTT.

The chain couples TRBV5-4 to TRBJ2-2; D is possibly TRBD1 (6 bases). CDR1 and CDR2 (germline): SGHNT, YYREEE (reference sequence). Trimming removed 4 bases at V and 4 bases at J, with 17 bases between. The CDR3 contains 16 residues. CDR3 sequence (DNA): TGTGCCAGCAGCCCCCCCAGGGGTCGGGGCACCGGGGAGCTGTTTTTT. It encodes CASSPPRGRGTGELFF.

This clone appeared a few times. This chain joins TRBV27 and TRBJ2-2, with D hard to call. The CDR3 extends over 14 amino acids. V was shortened by 6 bases and J by 13 bases, with 21 bases between the two germline ends. Germline V lookup: CDR1 MNHEY, CDR2 SMNVEV (reference sequence). The CDR3 nucleotides read TGTGCCAGCAGCGGTGGGCGCGGAACAAAGGGGCTGTTTTTT. It codes for CASSGGRGTKGLFF.

CDR3: CASRVLAGAVNEQFF. The DNA for the CDR3 is TGTGCCAGCAGGGTACTAGCGGGAGCCGTGAATGAGCAGTTCTTC. V and J are TRBV27 and TRBJ2-1, with 11 nucleotides matching TRBD2. Germline V gene lookup returns CDR1 MNHEY and CDR2 SMNVEV (reference sequence). With 6 bases clipped from V and 7 bases from J, the junction kept 8 bases outside the gene matches. The CDR3 is 15 residues long.

This chain links TRBV7-9 with TRBJ2-7; 7 nucleotides align to TRBD2. The J segment lost 6 bases and the V segment lost 5 bases, leaving 1 base of the junction unmatched. Germline V gives CDR1 SEHNR, CDR2 FQNEAQ (reference sequence). The CDR3 extends over 11 amino acids. CDR3 loop: CASSPGGEQYF. The CDR3 coding sequence is TGTGCCAGCAGCCCGGGAGGCGAGCAGTACTTC.

In regard to this clone: A read error may account for a junction end that differs from germline. The chain recombines TRBV9 with TRBJ2-7; D tentatively fits TRBD1 or TRBD2 (6 bases each). The germline gives CDR1 SGDLS, CDR2 YYNGEE. This CDR3 is 15 amino acids long. The CDR3 spells CASSSGGGISHEQYF. DNA of the CDR3: TGTGCCAGCAGCTCCGGAGGGGGAATCTCCCACGAGCAGTACTTC.

This chain joins TRBV29-1 and TRBJ2-7; possible D gene TRBD2, 5 bases. The CDR3 has 14 amino acids. Germline loops: CDR1 SQVTM, CDR2 ANQGSEA. Trimming took off 0 bases at V and 6 bases at J, with 15 bases between the two ends. The CDR3 DNA is TGCAGCGTTGAAGATCCCTCCGGGGTAGCCGAGCAGTACTTC. Residues: CSVEDPSGVAEQYF.

This chain uses TRBV5-1 with TRBJ1-2; TRBD1 agrees at 8 bases. The germline V gene encodes CDR1 SGHRS and CDR2 YFSETQ. This CDR3 contains 13 residues. V lost 5 bases to trimming and J lost 3 bases; unmatched junction nucleotides: 3. DNA of the CDR3: TGCGCCAGCAGTTCGGACAGGGACTATGGCTACACCTTC. Amino acid sequence: CASSSDRDYGYTF.

The CDR3, as DNA: TGTGCCATCAGTTCTATCGACAGGGAACCCCAAGAGACCCAGTACTTC. Its protein is CAISSIDREPQETQYF. The V and J genes are TRBV10-3 and TRBJ2-5; 7 positions match TRBD1. Germline trimming cut 5 bases from V and 1 base from J; bases unmatched to any gene: 10. The CDR3 is made up of 16 amino acids. Germline-derived CDR1 and CDR2 are ENHRY and SYGVKD.

CDR3 DNA: TGTGCCAGTAGAAAGGCGTACAGGGGCTCTGGAAACACCATATATTTT. Protein product: CASRKAYRGSGNTIYF. The V and J genes are TRBV19 and TRBJ1-3, with 7 bases aligning to TRBD1. Per germline, CDR1 LNHDA and CDR2 SQIVND (reference sequence). The CDR3 loop spans 16 amino acids. Trimming at V came to 6 bases and at J to 0 bases, leaving 8 bases not matched to a gene.

CDR3 in amino acids: CASSLNPGQGAAGANVLTF. CDR3 sequence (DNA): TGTGCCAGCAGTCTGAATCCGGGACAGGGGGCGGCTGGGGCCAACGTCCTGACTTTC. The chain is built from TRBV28 and TRBJ2-6, with TRBD1 matching 12 bases. CDR3 length: 19 residues. Unmatched junction bases numbered 10, after V lost 5 bases and J lost 2 bases. Germline V lookup: CDR1 MDHEN, CDR2 SYDVKM.

The chain uses TRBV5-1 and TRBJ2-7, with 7 bases lining up with TRBD2. The V gene end was trimmed by 2 bases and the J gene end by 7 bases; junction bases not matched to a gene: 12. The CDR3 extends over 15 amino acids. Germline CDR1 and CDR2: SGHRS and YFSETQ. The DNA for the CDR3 is TGCGCCAGCAGCTTTACAGGAAGGGAGGGGAGGGAGCAGTACTTC. The encoded protein is CASSFTGREGREQYF.

This clone was detected a few times. The chain joins TRBV5-1 to TRBJ2-1; no clear D gene. This CDR3 spans 14 amino acids. V gave up 4 bases and J gave up 4 bases, with 12 bases separating them. The germline V gene encodes CDR1 SGHRS and CDR2 YFSETQ. CDR3: CASSLRTSYNEQFF. CDR3 bases: TGCGCCAGCAGCCTAAGGACCTCATACAATGAGCAGTTCTTC. The variable domain in full, completed from reference TRBV5-1 and TRBJ2-1, reads KAGVTQTPRYLIKTRGQQVTLSCSPISGHRSVSWYQQTPGQGLQFLFEYFSETQRNKGNFPGRFSGRQFSNSRSEMNVSTLELGDSALYLCASSLRTSYNEQFFGPGTRLTVL.

This rearrangement joins TRBV19 to TRBJ1-2; maybe TRBD1 (5 bases). V was clipped by 6 bases and J by 4 bases, with 15 bases between them. Germline assignment: CDR1 LNHDA and CDR2 SQIVND (reference sequence). The CDR3 spans 14 residues. CDR3 loop: CASSPGLLGYGYTF. DNA for the CDR3: TGTGCCAGTAGCCCGGGACTCTTAGGCTATGGCTACACCTTC. Full variable domain (rest looked up from reference TRBV19 and TRBJ1-2): DGGITQSPKYLFRKEGQNVTLSCEQNLNHDAMYWYRQDPGQGLRLIYYSQIVNDFQKGDIAEGYSVSREKKESFPLTVTSAQKNPTAFYLCASSPGLLGYGYTFGSGTRLTVV.

The chain combines TRBV5-1 with TRBJ2-7; 10 nucleotides line up with TRBD1. Trimming took 3 bases from V and 2 from J; bases not matched to a gene: 5. In germline, CDR1 is SGHRS, CDR2 YFSETQ. The CDR3 has 15 amino acids. CDR3 bases: TGCGCCAGCAGCTCCCCCGGGACAGGGGCCTACGAGCAGTACTTC. This codes for CASSSPGTGAYEQYF.

The chain is built from TRBV11-2 and TRBJ2-3, with 12 bases identical to TRBD1. Trimming at V came to 5 bases and at J to 5 bases, leaving 8 bases not matched to a gene. Germline values: CDR1 SGHAT, CDR2 FQNNGV. There are 16 residues in the CDR3. The CDR3 sequence is CASSSGTGGMGDTQYF. CDR3 DNA: TGTGCCAGCAGCAGCGGGACAGGGGGCATGGGAGATACGCAGTATTTT. The full variable domain, its missing parts supplied by reference TRBV11-2 and TRBJ2-3, is EAGVAQSPRYKIIEKRQSVAFWCNPISGHATLYWYQQILGQGPKLLIQFQNNGVVDDSQLPKDRFSAERLKGVDSTLKIQPAKLEDSAVYLCASSSGTGGMGDTQYFGPGTRLTVL.